One and the same sample provided the 8 T cell receptor beta chains below, sequenced in a study of cytomegalovirus exposure and HLA in healthy donors. Data came from immunoSEQ multiplex PCR; TCRdb stores just in-frame clones and leaves some out. The table has roughly 350,000 clones, 86% seen once; the top ten hold over 0.8%. Sequenced input: PBMCs. These receptors were collected from a young woman in good health and CMV-seronegative.

The chain's CDR3 is CASSPGISGANVLTF. As DNA, the CDR3 is TGCGCCAGCAGCCCAGGGATCTCTGGGGCCAACGTCCTGACTTTC. The gene calls are TRBV5-1 and TRBJ2-6, with D possibly being TRBD1 (5 bases). Germline V lookup: CDR1 SGHRS, CDR2 YFSETQ. V lost 4 bases, J lost 0 bases, and 8 bases lay in between. This CDR3 region has 15 residues.

This clone showed up just a few times. This rearrangement joins TRBV25-1 to TRBJ2-7; 10 bases fit TRBD1. CDR3 length: 13 residues. After removal of 3 bases from V and 8 bases from J, the junction contained 4 bases not matched to a gene. Germline V gene lookup returns CDR1 MGHDK and CDR2 SYGVNS. The CDR3 loop reads CASSEGQGTQQYF. The CDR3 region has the DNA TGTGCCAGCAGTGAGGGACAGGGGACCCAGCAGTACTTC.

The chain combines TRBV13 with TRBJ2-7; TRBD1 is a possible D gene (6 bases). The CDR3 has 14 residues. CDR1 is PRHDT and CDR2 is FYEKMQ in the germline V gene (reference sequence). V lost 5 bases to trimming and J lost 9 bases, with 20 bases between them. For the CDR3, the DNA is TGTGCCAGCAGCGCCACACACCGGGACAACTGGCAGTACTTC. Protein sequence: CASSATHRDNWQYF.

The rearrangement uses TRBV5-5 and TRBJ2-7, with D possibly matching TRBD2 (5 bases). Trimming left V 2 bases short and J 2 bases short, with 23 bases between. Germline CDR1 is SGHKS and CDR2 is YYEKEE (reference sequence). This CDR3 has 18 residues. Here the CDR3 reads CASSFSQVFSERTYEQYF. In DNA form, the CDR3 reads TGTGCCAGCAGCTTTTCCCAGGTCTTCTCGGAGCGGACCTACGAGCAGTACTTC.

The rearrangement uses TRBV2 and TRBJ2-1; 8 bases agree with TRBD2. Germline trimming cut 7 bases from V and 7 bases from J; bases unmatched to any gene: 9. This CDR3 region has 14 residues. Germline CDR1 reads SNHLY; CDR2 reads FYNNEI. As DNA, the CDR3 is TGTGCCAGCAATTCAGCGGGAGTCTTAAATGAGCAGTTCTTC. Translated, it gives CASNSAGVLNEQFF. Looking up the rest from reference TRBV2 and TRBJ2-1 gives the full variable domain: EPEVTQTPSHQVTQMGQEVILRCVPISNHLYFYWYRQILGQKVEFLVSFYNNEISEKSEIFDDQFSVERPDGSNFTLKIRSTKLEDSAMYFCASNSAGVLNEQFFGPGTRLTVL.

The V and J genes are TRBV15 and TRBJ2-7; a possible D gene is TRBD1 (5 bases). V was shortened by 0 bases and J by 0 bases, with 18 bases between the two germline ends. There are 18 residues in the CDR3. Germline assignment: CDR1 LNHNV and CDR2 YYDKDF (reference sequence). CDR3 protein: CATSRDMSGPTVSYEQYF. CDR3 sequence (DNA): TGTGCCACCAGCAGAGATATGTCAGGGCCCACTGTCTCCTACGAGCAGTACTTC.

The chain combines TRBV21-1 with TRBJ1-2. TRBV21-1 is assigned pseudogene status. CDR3 length: 14 amino acids. CDR3 loop: CASSKIGRDYGYTF. CDR3 DNA: TGTGCCAGCAGCAAGATAGGGAGGGACTATGGCTACACCTTC.

This chain links TRBV4-3 with TRBJ1-1, with TRBD1 matching over 7 bases. CDR1 and CDR2 (germline): LGHNA, YSLEER. The CDR3 is made up of 15 amino acids. V shed 1 base, J shed 4 bases, and the junction held 6 bases outside the gene matches. Here the CDR3 reads CASSQAEGAGTEAFF. The CDR3, as DNA: TGCGCCAGCAGCCAAGCAGAGGGGGCCGGCACTGAAGCTTTCTTT.